These 26 T cell receptor beta chains were sequenced from one sample in a study of cytomegalovirus exposure and HLA in healthy donors. The repertoire was sequenced with immunoSEQ multiplex PCR; TCRdb's copy has only in-frame clones and lacks some. This sample has fewer than 400,000 clones, with around 86% found just once. The specimen was PBMCs. Receptors originate from a young woman in good health and CMV-seronegative.

The chain links TRBV5-1 to TRBJ2-2; no firm D call. Germline lookup yields CDR1 SGHRS and CDR2 YFSETQ. Trimming left V 2 bases short and J 6 bases short, with 14 bases between. The CDR3 is 15 residues long. CDR3 DNA: TGCGCCAGCAGCTTATCAATCGGGTTCCCCGGGGAGCTGTTTTTT. It yields the protein CASSLSIGFPGELFF.

This rearrangement joins TRBV5-6 to TRBJ1-5; 8 bases line up with TRBD1. Germline CDR1 and CDR2: SGHDT and YYEEEE. The CDR3 contains 14 residues. Unmatched junction bases numbered 6, after V lost 4 bases and J lost 6 bases. The CDR3 protein is CASSQGQGGQPQHF. CDR3 DNA: TGTGCCAGCAGCCAAGGACAGGGCGGTCAGCCCCAGCATTTT.

The V and J genes are TRBV20-1 and TRBJ1-2, with 8 bases identical to TRBD1. After removal of 5 bases from V and 8 bases from J, the junction contained 1 base not matched to a gene. Germline assignment: CDR1 DFQATT and CDR2 SNEGSKA (reference sequence). There are 10 residues in the CDR3. This CDR3 reads CSAWDRGYTF. The CDR3 DNA reads as TGCAGTGCTTGGGACAGGGGCTACACCTTC.

The chain employs TRBV19 and TRBJ2-7; TRBD2 matches 7 bases. V was pared by 5 bases and J by 0 bases, with 10 bases of the junction left unmatched. Looked up from germline, CDR1 is LNHDA and CDR2 is SQIVND (reference sequence). The CDR3 loop spans 16 amino acids. CDR3: CASSPPLAGSSYEQYF. In DNA form, the CDR3 reads TGTGCCAGTAGTCCTCCGTTAGCGGGTAGCTCCTACGAGCAGTACTTC.

The V and J genes are TRBV11-2 and TRBJ2-7; 7 bases are a match to TRBD2. The CDR3 is made up of 14 amino acids. The trim removed 4 bases at V and 2 bases at J, leaving 5 bases unmatched. The germline gives CDR1 SGHAT, CDR2 FQNNGV. The CDR3: CASSSTGGPYEQYF. The DNA for the CDR3 is TGTGCCAGCAGCTCAACGGGAGGACCCTACGAGCAGTACTTC.

The chain employs TRBV7-9 and TRBJ1-2, with a tentative D call TRBD1 (6 bases). The CDR3 loop spans 16 amino acids. The V gene lost 4 bases and the J gene lost 8 bases, with 23 bases spanning the gap. Germline assignment: CDR1 SEHNR and CDR2 FQNEAQ (reference sequence). The CDR3 loop reads CASSSPPLQGTDGYTF. The DNA of the CDR3 is TGTGCCAGCAGCTCCCCACCCCTACAGGGAACCGACGGCTACACCTTC. The variable domain in full, completed from reference TRBV7-9 and TRBJ1-2, reads DTGVSQNPRHKITKRGQNVTFRCDPISEHNRLYWYRQTLGQGPEFLTYFQNEAQLEKSRLLSDRFSAERPKGSFSTLEIQRTEQGDSAMYLCASSSPPLQGTDGYTFGSGTRLTVV.

This clone was recorded a few times. The rearrangement links TRBV27 to TRBJ1-2; TRBD1 matches 10 bases. Germline CDR1 is MNHEY and CDR2 is SMNVEV (reference sequence). J was trimmed by 5 bases and V by 5 bases; bases with no gene match: 5. CDR3 length: 14 residues. CDR3: CASSPTGGWYGYTF. The CDR3 nucleotides read TGTGCCAGCAGTCCGACAGGGGGCTGGTATGGCTACACCTTC.

The chain couples TRBV23-1 to TRBJ2-7; the match to TRBD2 covers 9 bases. TRBV23-1 belongs to the ORF category, with a function that is uncertain. After removal of 7 bases from V and 2 bases from J, the junction contained 15 bases not matched to a gene. This CDR3 is 17 amino acids long. This CDR3 is CASILAEVAGVTYEQYF. The CDR3 DNA reads as TGCGCCAGCATCCTTGCGGAAGTAGCGGGAGTTACCTACGAGCAGTACTTC.

V gene TRBV5-1 combines with J gene TRBJ2-1, with 16 positions matching TRBD2. Germline V gene data show CDR1 as SGHRS and CDR2 as YFSETQ. This CDR3 region has 15 residues. The J segment lost 8 bases and the V segment lost 4 bases, leaving 3 bases of the junction unmatched. The CDR3 bases are TGCGCCAGCAGCACGGGACTAGCGGGAGGGGATGAGCAGTTCTTC. This translates into CASSTGLAGGDEQFF.

The rearrangement links TRBV27 to TRBJ2-7; D is undetermined. CDR1 and CDR2 (germline): MNHEY, SMNVEV (reference sequence). Trimming removed 5 bases from V and 1 base from J, with 15 bases in between. The CDR3 loop spans 15 amino acids. The CDR3 protein is CASSAGSESSYEQYF. The CDR3 DNA is TGTGCCAGCAGTGCCGGCTCGGAGAGTTCCTACGAGCAGTACTTC.

The chain joins TRBV7-9 to TRBJ2-2, with 9 bases lining up with TRBD1. Unmatched junction bases numbered 13, after V lost 7 bases and J lost 4 bases. The CDR3 runs to 17 residues. Germline assignment: CDR1 SEHNR and CDR2 FQNEAQ (reference sequence). The CDR3 region has the DNA TGTGCCAGCACTTTCGCCCGGGCGACAGGGGGCACCGGGGAGCTGTTTTTT. Translation: CASTFARATGGTGELFF.

This clone was seen only once. For the CDR3, the DNA is TGTGCCAGCAGCTTAGCCGGGTGGGGAGGGCAGTACTTC. Residues: CASSLAGWGGQYF. This rearrangement joins TRBV7-2 to TRBJ2-7; weak D call: TRBD2 (6 bases). CDR3 length: 13 amino acids. Trimming stripped 0 bases from V and 9 bases from J, with 12 bases between. CDR1 SGHTA and CDR2 FQGNSA come from the germline V gene. The variable domain in full, with the rest retrieved from reference TRBV7-2 and TRBJ2-7, is GAGVSQSPSNKVTEKGKDVELRCDPISGHTALYWYRQSLGQGLEFLIYFQGNSAPDKSGLPSDRFSAERTGGSVSTLTIQRTQQEDSAVYLCASSLAGWGGQYFGPGTRLTVT.

This chain links TRBV7-8 with TRBJ1-3; D unclear. V shed 8 bases and J shed 0 bases, with 14 bases lying between them. Per germline, CDR1 SGHVS and CDR2 FQNEAQ. The CDR3 is 15 residues long. The CDR3 sequence: CASLSFKHSGNTIYF. DNA of the CDR3: TGTGCCAGCCTCTCTTTTAAGCACTCTGGAAACACCATATATTTT.

J is TRBJ1-2 and V is TRBV29-1; TRBD1 matches at 9 bases. The germline gives CDR1 SQVTM, CDR2 ANQGSEA. The CDR3 length is 12 residues. V gave up 6 bases and J gave up 9 bases; unmatched junction bases: 8. This chain's CDR3 is CSVRQGGRSYTF. Here the CDR3 DNA reads TGCAGCGTCCGACAGGGGGGAAGGAGCTACACCTTC.

The rearrangement uses TRBV4-1 and TRBJ2-7, with TRBD1 matching 10 bases. The germline V gene has CDR1 MGHRA and CDR2 YSYEKL. This CDR3 is 17 amino acids long. The V segment lost 3 bases and the J segment 6 bases; nucleotides outside the gene matches: 14. The CDR3 sequence: CASSQYDRGPYPIEQYF. Written as DNA, the CDR3 is TGCGCCAGCAGCCAGTACGACAGGGGGCCCTACCCTATCGAGCAGTACTTC.

The gene calls are TRBV4-1 and TRBJ2-7, with TRBD2 identical over 8 bases. The germline V gene has CDR1 MGHRA and CDR2 YSYEKL. This CDR3 comprises 18 residues. The V and J ends lost 2 bases and 5 bases, in that order; junction bases with no gene match: 17. The CDR3 spells CASSQPGLAPRKGNEQYF. DNA for the CDR3: TGCGCCAGCAGCCAACCCGGACTAGCTCCTAGAAAGGGGAACGAGCAGTACTTC.

This chain connects TRBV9 to TRBJ2-5, with 11 nucleotides matching TRBD1. With 3 bases clipped from V and 4 bases from J, the junction kept 5 bases outside the gene matches. Germline lookup yields CDR1 SGDLS and CDR2 YYNGEE. The CDR3 totals 15 residues. CDR3 in amino acids: CASSGEGQGVETQYF. The CDR3 nucleotides are TGTGCCAGCAGCGGAGAGGGACAGGGGGTAGAGACCCAGTACTTC.

J is TRBJ2-1 and V is TRBV4-2; tentatively, D is TRBD2 (6 bases). The germline gives CDR1 LGHNA, CDR2 YNFKEQ. The V end lost 2 bases, the J end lost 7 bases, and 9 bases lay between the germline ends. The CDR3 is made up of 13 amino acids. CDR3 sequence reads: CASSQPGGNEQFF. CDR3 DNA: TGTGCCAGCAGCCAACCTGGGGGGAATGAGCAGTTCTTC.

The rearrangement joins TRBV5-4 to TRBJ2-1; 13 bases match TRBD2. This CDR3 is built from 16 residues. With 2 bases clipped from V and 7 bases from J, the junction kept 6 bases outside the gene matches. Looked up from germline, CDR1 is SGHNT and CDR2 is YYREEE (reference sequence). CDR3 bases: TGTGCCAGCAGCTTCGGTACTAGCGGGAGGGGTAATGAGCAGTTCTTC. Protein: CASSFGTSGRGNEQFF.

This sequence joins TRBV13 and TRBJ2-7, with D perhaps TRBD1 (6 bases). Germline V CDR1 and CDR2: PRHDT, FYEKMQ (reference sequence). Trimming cost V 5 bases and J 2 bases, with 16 bases left between them. The CDR3 length is 15 residues. The CDR3 loop reads CASSAPDSGPYEQYF. The CDR3 coding sequence is TGTGCCAGCAGCGCGCCGGACAGCGGACCCTACGAGCAGTACTTC. Full variable domain (rest looked up from reference TRBV13 and TRBJ2-7): AAGVIQSPRHLIKEKRETATLKCYPIPRHDTVYWYQQGPGQDPQFLISFYEKMQSDKGSIPDRFSAQQFSDYHSELNMSSLELGDSALYFCASSAPDSGPYEQYFGPGTRLTVT.

This clone appeared once. The chain uses TRBV4-2 and TRBJ2-7; TRBD1 agrees at 11 bases. Per germline, CDR1 LGHNA and CDR2 YNFKEQ. V shed 1 base, J shed 6 bases, and the junction held 5 bases outside the gene matches. The CDR3 has 15 residues. CDR3 nucleotide sequence: TGTGCCAGCAGCCAAGGGACAGGGGGCTCGGGCGAGCAGTACTTC. Its translation: CASSQGTGGSGEQYF.

The rearrangement joins TRBV11-2 to TRBJ2-7; D gene ambiguous. CDR1 is SGHAT, CDR2 FQNNGV, per germline. V lost 1 base and J lost 2, with 15 bases in between. CDR3 length: 16 residues. CDR3 residues: CASSLGSGFGPYEQYF. In nucleotides, the CDR3 is TGTGCCAGCAGCTTAGGGTCCGGGTTTGGTCCCTACGAGCAGTACTTC.

The chain combines TRBV7-9 with TRBJ1-1, with 7 bases identical to TRBD1. Germline-derived CDR1 and CDR2 are SEHNR and FQNEAQ (reference sequence). J lost 5 bases, V lost 5 bases, and 5 bases had no gene match. The CDR3 consists of 13 residues. The CDR3 nucleotides read TGTGCCAGCAGCCCTACAGGGGCTACTGAAGCTTTCTTT. Translation: CASSPTGATEAFF.

This chain links TRBV2 with TRBJ2-5; 8 nucleotides match TRBD1. CDR3 length: 14 amino acids. J lost 5 bases, V lost 6 bases, and 8 bases had no gene match. Germline-derived CDR1 and CDR2 are SNHLY and FYNNEI. The DNA of the CDR3 is TGTGCCAGCAGCCGGGACAGGCTATCTGAGACCCAGTACTTC. This encodes CASSRDRLSETQYF. The variable domain in full, with the rest retrieved from reference TRBV2 and TRBJ2-5, is EPEVTQTPSHQVTQMGQEVILRCVPISNHLYFYWYRQILGQKVEFLVSFYNNEISEKSEIFDDQFSVERPDGSNFTLKIRSTKLEDSAMYFCASSRDRLSETQYFGPGTRLLVL.

The chain couples TRBV29-1 to TRBJ2-5, with 7 bases that match TRBD2. The germline CDR1 and CDR2 sequences are SQVTM and ANQGSEA. The V and J ends lost 6 bases and 2 bases, in that order; junction bases with no gene match: 6. There are 13 residues in the CDR3. The CDR3 protein is CSVGRGLQETQYF. As DNA, the CDR3 is TGCAGCGTGGGGAGGGGCCTTCAAGAGACCCAGTACTTC.

The gene calls are TRBV25-1 and TRBJ2-2, with 9 bases lining up with TRBD2. The CDR3 covers 13 residues. V lost 9 bases, J lost 7 bases, and 6 bases stayed unmatched. CDR1 and CDR2 from the germline V gene are MGHDK and SYGVNS. Here the CDR3 DNA reads TGTGCCAGTAAGCGGGAGGCGGACGGGGAGCTGTTTTTT. This codes for CASKREADGELFF.